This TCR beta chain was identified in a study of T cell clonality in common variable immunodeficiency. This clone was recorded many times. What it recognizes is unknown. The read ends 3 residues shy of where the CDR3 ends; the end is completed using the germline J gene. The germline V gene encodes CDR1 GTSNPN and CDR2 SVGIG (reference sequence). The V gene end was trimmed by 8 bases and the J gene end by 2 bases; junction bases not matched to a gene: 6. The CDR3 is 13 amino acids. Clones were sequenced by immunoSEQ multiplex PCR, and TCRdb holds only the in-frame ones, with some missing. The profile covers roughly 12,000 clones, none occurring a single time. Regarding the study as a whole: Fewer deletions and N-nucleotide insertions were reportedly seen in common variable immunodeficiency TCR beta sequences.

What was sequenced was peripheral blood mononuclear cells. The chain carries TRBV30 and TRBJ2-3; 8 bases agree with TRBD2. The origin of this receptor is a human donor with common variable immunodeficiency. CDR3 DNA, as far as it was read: TGTGCCCGGCGGGGGGCCCCCACAGATACG. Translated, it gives CARRGAPTDT. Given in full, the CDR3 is CARRGAPTDTQYF.